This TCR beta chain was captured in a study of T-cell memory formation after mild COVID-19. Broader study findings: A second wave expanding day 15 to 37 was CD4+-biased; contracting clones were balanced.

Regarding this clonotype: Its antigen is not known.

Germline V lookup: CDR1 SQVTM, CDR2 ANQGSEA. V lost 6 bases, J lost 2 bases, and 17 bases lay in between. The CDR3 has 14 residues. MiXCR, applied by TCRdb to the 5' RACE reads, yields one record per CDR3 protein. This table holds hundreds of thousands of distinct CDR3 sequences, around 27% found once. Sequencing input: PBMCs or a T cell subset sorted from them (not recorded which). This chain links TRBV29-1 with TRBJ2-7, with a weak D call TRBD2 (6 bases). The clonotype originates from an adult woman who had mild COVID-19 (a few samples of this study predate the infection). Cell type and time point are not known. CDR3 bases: TGCAGCGTGGTTCCCGGGACTCAGACCTACGAGCAGTACTTC. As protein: CSVVPGTQTYEQYF.